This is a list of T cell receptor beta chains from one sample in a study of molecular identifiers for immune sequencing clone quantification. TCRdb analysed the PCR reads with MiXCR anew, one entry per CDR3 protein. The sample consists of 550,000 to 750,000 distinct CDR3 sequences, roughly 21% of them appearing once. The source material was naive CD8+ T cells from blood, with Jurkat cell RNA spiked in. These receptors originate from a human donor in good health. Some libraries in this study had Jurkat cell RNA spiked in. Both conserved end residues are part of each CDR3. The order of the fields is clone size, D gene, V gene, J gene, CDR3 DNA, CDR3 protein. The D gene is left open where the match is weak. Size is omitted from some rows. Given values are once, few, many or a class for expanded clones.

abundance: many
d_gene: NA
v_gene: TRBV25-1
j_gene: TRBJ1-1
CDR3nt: TGTGCCAGCAGTGAATTATCTGTCAGTGAAGCTTTCTTT
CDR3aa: CASSELSVSEAFF

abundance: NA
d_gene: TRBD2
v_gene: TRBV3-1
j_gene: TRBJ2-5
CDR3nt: TGTGCCAGCGGCCGGACGGGACTAGCGGGGGGGGAGACCCAGTACTTC
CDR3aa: CASGRTGLAGGETQYF

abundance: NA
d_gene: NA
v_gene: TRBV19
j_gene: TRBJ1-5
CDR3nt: TGTGCCAGTACGTATTGGGGAGCGACCGATCAGCCCCAGCATTTT
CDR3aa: CASTYWGATDQPQHF

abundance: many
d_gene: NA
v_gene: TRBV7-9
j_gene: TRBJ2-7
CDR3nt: TGTGCCAGCAGCCCAGCGGTCCCGCCCTACGAGCAGTACTTC
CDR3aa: CASSPAVPPYEQYF

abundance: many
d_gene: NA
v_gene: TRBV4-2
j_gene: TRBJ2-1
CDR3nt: TGTGCCAGCAGCCAGTCTACAGGGGGGGCCTTTGAGCAGTTCTTC
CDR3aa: CASSQSTGGAFEQFF

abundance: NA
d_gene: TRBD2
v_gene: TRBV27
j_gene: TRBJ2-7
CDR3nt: TGTGCCAGCAGTTATAGCGGGAGTGGTTACGGGCAGTACTTC
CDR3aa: CASSYSGSGYGQYF

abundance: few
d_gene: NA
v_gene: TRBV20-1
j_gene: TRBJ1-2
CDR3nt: TGCAGTGCTAGAGCCGAGGACGTTTACTATGGCTACACCTTC
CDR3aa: CSARAEDVYYGYTF

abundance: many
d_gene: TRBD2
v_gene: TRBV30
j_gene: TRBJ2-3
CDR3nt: TGTGCCTGGAGTGTTTTGCTAGCGGGAGAAGATACGCAGTATTTT
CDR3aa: CAWSVLLAGEDTQYF

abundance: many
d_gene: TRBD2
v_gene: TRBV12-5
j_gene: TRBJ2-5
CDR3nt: TGTGCTAGTGGTTTGGAGCGGGAGGGTGAGACCCAGTACTTC
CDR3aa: CASGLEREGETQYF

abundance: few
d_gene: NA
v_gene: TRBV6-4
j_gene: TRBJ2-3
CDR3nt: TGTGCCAGCAGTGTGGGGGGGCGCACGACAGATACGCAGTATTTT
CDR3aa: CASSVGGRTTDTQYF

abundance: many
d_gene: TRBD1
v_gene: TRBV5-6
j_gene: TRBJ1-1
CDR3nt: TGTGCCAGCAGCCTATGGACAGGACTATTTGACACTGAAGCTTTCTTT
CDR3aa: CASSLWTGLFDTEAFF

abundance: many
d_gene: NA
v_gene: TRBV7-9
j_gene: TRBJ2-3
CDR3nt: TGTGCCAGCACCTTTAGCGACACAGATACGCAGTATTTT
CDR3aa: CASTFSDTDTQYF

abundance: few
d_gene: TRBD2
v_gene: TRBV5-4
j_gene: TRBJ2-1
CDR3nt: TGTGCCAGCAGCGGAAATAGCGGGAGAGGTTTCGTGAATGAGCAGTTCTTC
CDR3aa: CASSGNSGRGFVNEQFF

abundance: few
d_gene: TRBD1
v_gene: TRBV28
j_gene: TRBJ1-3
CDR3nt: TGTGCCAGCAGTTTAGACAGGGGCACTGGAAACACCATATATTTT
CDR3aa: CASSLDRGTGNTIYF

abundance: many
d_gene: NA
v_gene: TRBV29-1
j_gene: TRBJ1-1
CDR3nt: TGCAGCGTTGAAGGCTTGGGGGGGCCGGACACTGAAGCTTTCTTT
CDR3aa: CSVEGLGGPDTEAFF

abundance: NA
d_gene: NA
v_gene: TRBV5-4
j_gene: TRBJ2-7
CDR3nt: TGTGCCAGCAGCTTGAGGGGGGAGGGGTACGAGCAGTACTTC
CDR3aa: CASSLRGEGYEQYF

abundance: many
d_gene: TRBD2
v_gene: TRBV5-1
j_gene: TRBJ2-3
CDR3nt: TGCGCCAGCAGCTGGACTAGCGGGGGGGGTGATACGCAGTATTTT
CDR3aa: CASSWTSGGGDTQYF

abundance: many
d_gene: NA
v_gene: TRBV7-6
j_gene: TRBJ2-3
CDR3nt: TGTGCCAGCAGCTTATTCACCCAGGCTCCTGCAGATACGCAGTATTTT
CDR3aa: CASSLFTQAPADTQYF

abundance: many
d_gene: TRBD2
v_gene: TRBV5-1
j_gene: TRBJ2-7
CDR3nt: TGCGCCAGCAGCTTTACCGAAGCGGGGGACTCCTACGAGCAGTACTTC
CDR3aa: CASSFTEAGDSYEQYF

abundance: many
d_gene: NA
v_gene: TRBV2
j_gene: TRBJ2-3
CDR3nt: TGTGCCAGCAGTGATACCGAGAGGGCCTTAGACTCCCGCACAGATACGCAGTATTTT
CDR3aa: CASSDTERALDSRTDTQYF

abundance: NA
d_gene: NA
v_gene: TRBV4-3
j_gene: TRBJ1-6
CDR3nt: TGCGCCAGCAGCCAAGATCCCACGAGCTCCTATAATTCACCCCTCCACTTT
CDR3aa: CASSQDPTSSYNSPLHF

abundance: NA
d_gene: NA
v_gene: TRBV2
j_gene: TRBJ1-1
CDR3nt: TGTGCCAGCAGTGACCCATACAAGGGCACTAACACTGAAGCTTTCTTT
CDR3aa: CASSDPYKGTNTEAFF

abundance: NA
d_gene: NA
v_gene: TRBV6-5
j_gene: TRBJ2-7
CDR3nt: TGTGCCAGCAGTTCCCCGCGATCCGGGCTCGGCAGGTACGAGCAGTACTTC
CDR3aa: CASSSPRSGLGRYEQYF

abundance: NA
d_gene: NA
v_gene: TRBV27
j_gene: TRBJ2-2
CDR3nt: TGTGCCAGCGGGGGAGGATTCCACACCGGGGAGCTGTTTTTT
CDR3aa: CASGGGFHTGELFF

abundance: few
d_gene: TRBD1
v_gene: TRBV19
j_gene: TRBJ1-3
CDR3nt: TGTGCCAGTAGCGCGGACAGGGGCCACACCATATATTTT
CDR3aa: CASSADRGHTIYF

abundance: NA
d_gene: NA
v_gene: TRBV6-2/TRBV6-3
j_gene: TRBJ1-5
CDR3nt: TGTGCCAGCAGTTGGGACGGCCGGTACTATCAGCCCCAGCATTTT
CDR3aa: CASSWDGRYYQPQHF

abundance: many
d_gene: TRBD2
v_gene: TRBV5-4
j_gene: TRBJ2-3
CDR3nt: TGTGCCAGCAGGGGTAGCGGGGACACAGATACGCAGTATTTT
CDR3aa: CASRGSGDTDTQYF

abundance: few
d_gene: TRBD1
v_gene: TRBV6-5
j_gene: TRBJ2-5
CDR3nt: TGTGCCAGCAGTTACGAGGGGCGAGGGGGCGCTAAGACCCAGTACTTC
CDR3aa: CASSYEGRGGAKTQYF

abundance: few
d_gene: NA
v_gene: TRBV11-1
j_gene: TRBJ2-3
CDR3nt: TGTGCCAGCAGCTTAGATAGACAGTTTTTCACAGATACGCAGTATTTT
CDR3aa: CASSLDRQFFTDTQYF

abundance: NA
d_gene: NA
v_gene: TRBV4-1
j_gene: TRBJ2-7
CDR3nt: TGCGCCAGCAGCCAAGGTCCGGGCCCTGGGGTCTACGAGCAGTACTTC
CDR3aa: CASSQGPGPGVYEQYF

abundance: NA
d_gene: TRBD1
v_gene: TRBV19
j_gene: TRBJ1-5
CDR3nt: TGTGCCAGTAGTTTCTCCAGGACAGGAGTATCTAGCAATCAGCCCCAGCATTTT
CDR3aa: CASSFSRTGVSSNQPQHF

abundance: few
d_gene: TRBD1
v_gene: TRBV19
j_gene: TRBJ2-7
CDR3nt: TGTGCCAGTAGCCCTGCCGGGACAGGGGTTGACGAGCAGTACTTC
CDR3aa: CASSPAGTGVDEQYF

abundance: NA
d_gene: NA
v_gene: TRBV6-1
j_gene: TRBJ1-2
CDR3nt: TGTGCCAGCAGTGGCTGGACAGTTAACTATGGCTACACCTTC
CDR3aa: CASSGWTVNYGYTF

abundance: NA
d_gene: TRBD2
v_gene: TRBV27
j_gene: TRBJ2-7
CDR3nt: TGTGCCAGCAGTCCGACGGGACTACCATACGAGCAGTACTTC
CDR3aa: CASSPTGLPYEQYF